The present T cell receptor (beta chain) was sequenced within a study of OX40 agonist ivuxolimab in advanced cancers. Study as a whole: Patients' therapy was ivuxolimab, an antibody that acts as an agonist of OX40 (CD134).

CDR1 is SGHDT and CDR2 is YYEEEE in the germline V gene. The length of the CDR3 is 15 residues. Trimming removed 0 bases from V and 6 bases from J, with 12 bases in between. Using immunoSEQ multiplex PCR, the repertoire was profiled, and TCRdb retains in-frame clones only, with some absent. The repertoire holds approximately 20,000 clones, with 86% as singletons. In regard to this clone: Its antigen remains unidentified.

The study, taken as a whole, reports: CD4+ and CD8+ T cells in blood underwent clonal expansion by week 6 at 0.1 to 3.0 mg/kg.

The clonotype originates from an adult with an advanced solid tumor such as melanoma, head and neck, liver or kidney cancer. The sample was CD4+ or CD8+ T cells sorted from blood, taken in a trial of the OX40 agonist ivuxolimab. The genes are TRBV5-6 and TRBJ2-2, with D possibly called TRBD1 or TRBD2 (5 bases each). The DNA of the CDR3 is TGTGCCAGCAGCTTGGGGCAGGGAGTCCCCGGGGAGCTGTTTTTT. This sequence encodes CASSLGQGVPGELFF.